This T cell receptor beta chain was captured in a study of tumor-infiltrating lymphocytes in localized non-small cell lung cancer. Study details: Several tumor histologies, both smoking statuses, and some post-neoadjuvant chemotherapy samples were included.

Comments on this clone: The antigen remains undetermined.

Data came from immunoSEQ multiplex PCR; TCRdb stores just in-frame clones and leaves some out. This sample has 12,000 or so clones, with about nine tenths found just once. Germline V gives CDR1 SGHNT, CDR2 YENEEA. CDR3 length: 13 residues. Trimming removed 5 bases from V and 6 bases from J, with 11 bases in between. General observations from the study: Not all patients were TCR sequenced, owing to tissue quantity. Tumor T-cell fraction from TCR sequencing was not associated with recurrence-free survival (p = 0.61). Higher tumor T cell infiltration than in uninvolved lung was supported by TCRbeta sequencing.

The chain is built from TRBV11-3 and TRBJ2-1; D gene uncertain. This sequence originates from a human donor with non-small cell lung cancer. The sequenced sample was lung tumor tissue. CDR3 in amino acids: CASSLRLGNEQFF. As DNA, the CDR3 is TGTGCCAGCAGCCTACGACTCGGCAATGAGCAGTTCTTC.